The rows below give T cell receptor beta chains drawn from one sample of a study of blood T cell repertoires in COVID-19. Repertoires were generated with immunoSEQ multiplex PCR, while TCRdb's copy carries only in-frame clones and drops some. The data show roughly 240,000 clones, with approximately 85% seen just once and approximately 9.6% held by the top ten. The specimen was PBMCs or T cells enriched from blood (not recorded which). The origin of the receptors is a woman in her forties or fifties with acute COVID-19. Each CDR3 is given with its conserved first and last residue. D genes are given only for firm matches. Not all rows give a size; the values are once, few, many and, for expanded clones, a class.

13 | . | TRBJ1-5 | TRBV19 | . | CATLGEAHQPQHF | TGTGCCACCCTAGGGGAGGCACATCAGCCCCAGCATTTT
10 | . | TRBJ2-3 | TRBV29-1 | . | CSVFEATQYF | TGCAGCGTTTTTGAGGCGACGCAGTATTTT
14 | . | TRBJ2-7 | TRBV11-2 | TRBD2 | CASSPWGGSYEQYF | TGTGCCAGCAGCCCCTGGGGGGGGTCCTACGAGCAGTACTTC
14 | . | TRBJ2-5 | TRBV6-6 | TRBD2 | CASLLSGGAGTQYF | TGTGCCAGCCTCCTCTCCGGGGGGGCCGGGACCCAGTACTTC
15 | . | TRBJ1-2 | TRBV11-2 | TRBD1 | CASSSDRGPNYGYTF | TGTGCCAGCAGCTCAGACAGGGGGCCGAACTATGGCTACACCTTC
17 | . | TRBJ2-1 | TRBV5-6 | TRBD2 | CASSSPGTSGGVGEQFF | TGTGCCAGCAGCTCCCCCGGGACTAGCGGGGGGGTTGGTGAGCAGTTCTTC
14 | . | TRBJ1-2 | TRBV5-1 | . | CASSINGQTYGYTF | TGCGCCAGCAGTATTAACGGACAGACCTATGGCTACACCTTC
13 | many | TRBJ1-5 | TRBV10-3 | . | CAISAAGNQPQHF | TGTGCCATCAGTGCGGCAGGTAATCAGCCCCAGCATTTT
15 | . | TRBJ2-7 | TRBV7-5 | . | CARSFRRAFSYEQYF | TGTGCCAGAAGCTTTCGGAGGGCCTTCTCCTACGAGCAGTACTTC
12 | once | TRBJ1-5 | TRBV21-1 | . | CASSPGGQPQHF | TGTGCCAGCAGCCCGGGGGGACAGCCCCAGCATTTT
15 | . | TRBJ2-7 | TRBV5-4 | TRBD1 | CASSTGQGAPYEQYF | TGTGCCAGCAGCACGGGACAGGGGGCACCCTACGAGCAGTACTTC
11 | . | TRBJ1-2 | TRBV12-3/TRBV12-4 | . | CASSFRDGYTF | TGTGCCAGCAGTTTCCGGGATGGCTACACCTTC
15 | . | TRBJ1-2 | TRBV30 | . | CAWSVLHDGSYGYTF | TGTGCCTGGAGTGTACTCCACGACGGGAGCTATGGCTACACCTTC
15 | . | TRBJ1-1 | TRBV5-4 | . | CASTQEAGVFTEAFF | TGTGCCAGCACCCAAGAAGCAGGGGTATTTACTGAAGCTTTCTTT
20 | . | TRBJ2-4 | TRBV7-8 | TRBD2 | CASSLAKPGLAGPSKNIQYF | TGTGCCAGCAGCTTAGCTAAACCGGGACTAGCGGGGCCCTCCAAAAACATTCAGTACTTC
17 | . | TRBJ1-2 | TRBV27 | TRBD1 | CASSLTGQGKSFYGYTF | TGTGCCAGCAGTTTAACGGGACAGGGAAAGAGTTTCTATGGCTACACCTTC
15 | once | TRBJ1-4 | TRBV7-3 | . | CASSLSGSHNEKLFF | TGTGCCAGCAGCCTATCCGGGTCTCACAATGAAAAACTGTTTTTT